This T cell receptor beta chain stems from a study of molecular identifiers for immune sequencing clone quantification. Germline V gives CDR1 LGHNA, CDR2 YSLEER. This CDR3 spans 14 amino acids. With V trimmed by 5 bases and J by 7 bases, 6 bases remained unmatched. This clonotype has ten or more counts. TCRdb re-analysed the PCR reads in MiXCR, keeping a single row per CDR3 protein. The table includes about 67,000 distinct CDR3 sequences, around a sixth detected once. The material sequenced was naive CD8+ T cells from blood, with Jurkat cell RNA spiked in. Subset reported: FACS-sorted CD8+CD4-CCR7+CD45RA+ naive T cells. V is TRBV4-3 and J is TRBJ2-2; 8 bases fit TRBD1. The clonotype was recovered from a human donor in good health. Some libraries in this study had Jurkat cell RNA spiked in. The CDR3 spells CASSIGQGVGELFF. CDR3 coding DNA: TGCGCCAGCAGCATCGGACAGGGCGTCGGGGAGCTGTTTTTT.